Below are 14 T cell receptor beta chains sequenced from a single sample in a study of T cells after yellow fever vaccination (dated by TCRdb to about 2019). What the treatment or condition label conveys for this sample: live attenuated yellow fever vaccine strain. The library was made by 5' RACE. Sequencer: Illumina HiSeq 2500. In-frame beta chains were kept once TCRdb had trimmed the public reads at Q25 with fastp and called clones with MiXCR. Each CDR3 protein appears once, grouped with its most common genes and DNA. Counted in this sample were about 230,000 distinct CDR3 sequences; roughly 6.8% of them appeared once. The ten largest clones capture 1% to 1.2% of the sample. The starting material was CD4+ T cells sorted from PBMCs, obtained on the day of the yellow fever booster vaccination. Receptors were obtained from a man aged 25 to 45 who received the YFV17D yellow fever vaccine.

CDR3 bases: TGTGCCAGCTCACCACTCTCTGCGGGAGTAACAGATACGCAGTATTTT. It yields the protein CASSPLSAGVTDTQYF. The V gene is TRBV18, the J gene TRBJ2-3, with 7 positions matching TRBD2. Trimming cost V 1 base and J 3 bases; bases outside gene matches: 7. Germline V CDR1 and CDR2: KGHSH, LQKENI. The CDR3 loop spans 16 amino acids.

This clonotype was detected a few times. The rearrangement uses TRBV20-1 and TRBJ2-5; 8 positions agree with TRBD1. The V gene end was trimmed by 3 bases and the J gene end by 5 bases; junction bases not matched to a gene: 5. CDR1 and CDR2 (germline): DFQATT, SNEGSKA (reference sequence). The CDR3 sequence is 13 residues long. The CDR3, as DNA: TGCAGTGCTAGGGACAGGGCTCAGGAGACCCAGTACTTC. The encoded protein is CSARDRAQETQYF.

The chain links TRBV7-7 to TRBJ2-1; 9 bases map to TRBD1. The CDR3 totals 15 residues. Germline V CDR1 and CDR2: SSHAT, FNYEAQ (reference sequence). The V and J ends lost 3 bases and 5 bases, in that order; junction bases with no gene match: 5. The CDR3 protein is CASSLGQGKNNEQFF. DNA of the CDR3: TGTGCCAGCAGCTTGGGACAGGGAAAAAACAATGAGCAGTTCTTC.

This CDR3 reads CASGGTSGLGETQYF. In DNA form, the CDR3 reads TGCGCCAGCGGGGGGACTAGCGGGCTCGGGGAGACCCAGTACTTC. The gene calls are TRBV5-1 and TRBJ2-5; 12 bases line up with TRBD2. The germline gives CDR1 SGHRS, CDR2 YFSETQ. V lost 7 bases and J lost 5; bases outside the gene matches: 9. CDR3 length equals 15 residues.

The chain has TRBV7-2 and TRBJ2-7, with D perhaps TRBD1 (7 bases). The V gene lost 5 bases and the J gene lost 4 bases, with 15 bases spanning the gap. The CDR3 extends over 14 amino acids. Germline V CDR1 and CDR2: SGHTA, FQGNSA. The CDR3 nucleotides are TGTGCCAGCAGCCAGCAGGGGGGCCCATACGAGCAGTACTTC. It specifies CASSQQGGPYEQYF.

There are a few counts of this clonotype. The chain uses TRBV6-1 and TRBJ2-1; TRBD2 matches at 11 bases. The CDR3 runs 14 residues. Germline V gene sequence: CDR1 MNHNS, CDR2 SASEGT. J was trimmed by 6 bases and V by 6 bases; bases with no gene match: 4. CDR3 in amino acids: CASRPGTSGNEQFF. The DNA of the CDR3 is TGTGCCAGCAGACCAGGGACTAGCGGCAATGAGCAGTTCTTC.

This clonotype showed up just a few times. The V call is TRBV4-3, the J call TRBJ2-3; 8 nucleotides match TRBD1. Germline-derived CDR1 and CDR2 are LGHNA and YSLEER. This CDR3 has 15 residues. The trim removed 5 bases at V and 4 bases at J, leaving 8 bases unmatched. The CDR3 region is CASSSQQGGADTQYF. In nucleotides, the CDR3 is TGCGCCAGCAGCTCCCAACAGGGGGGCGCAGATACGCAGTATTTT.

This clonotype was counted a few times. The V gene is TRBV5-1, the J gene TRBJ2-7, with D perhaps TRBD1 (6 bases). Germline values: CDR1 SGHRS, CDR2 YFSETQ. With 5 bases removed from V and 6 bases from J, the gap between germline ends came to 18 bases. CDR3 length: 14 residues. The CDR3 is CASRKERGISEQYF. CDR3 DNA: TGCGCCAGCAGAAAGGAAAGGGGGATCTCCGAGCAGTACTTC.

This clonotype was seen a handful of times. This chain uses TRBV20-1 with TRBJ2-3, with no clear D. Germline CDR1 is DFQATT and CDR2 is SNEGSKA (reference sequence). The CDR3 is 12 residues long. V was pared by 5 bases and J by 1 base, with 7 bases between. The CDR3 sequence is CSALRRTDTQYF. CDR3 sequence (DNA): TGCAGTGCTCTCAGGCGCACAGATACGCAGTATTTT.

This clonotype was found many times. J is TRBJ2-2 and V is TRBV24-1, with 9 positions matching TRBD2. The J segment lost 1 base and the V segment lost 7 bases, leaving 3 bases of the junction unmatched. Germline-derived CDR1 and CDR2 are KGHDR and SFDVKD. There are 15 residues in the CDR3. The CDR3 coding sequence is TGTGCCACCAGCGGCGGGAGGGGGAACACCGGGGAGCTGTTTTTT. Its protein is CATSGGRGNTGELFF.

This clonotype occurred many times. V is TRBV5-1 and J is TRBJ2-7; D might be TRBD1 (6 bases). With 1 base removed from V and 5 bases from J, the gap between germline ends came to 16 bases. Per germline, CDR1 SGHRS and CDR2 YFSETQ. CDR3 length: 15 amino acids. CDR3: CASSLWSAQGNEQYF. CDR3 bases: TGCGCCAGCAGCTTGTGGAGCGCCCAGGGGAACGAGCAGTACTTC.

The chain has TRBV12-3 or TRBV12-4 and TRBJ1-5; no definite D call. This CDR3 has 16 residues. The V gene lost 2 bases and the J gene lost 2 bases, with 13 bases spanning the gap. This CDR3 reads CASSLSMVEGNQPQHF. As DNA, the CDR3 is TGTGCCAGCAGTTTATCAATGGTTGAGGGCAATCAGCCCCAGCATTTT.

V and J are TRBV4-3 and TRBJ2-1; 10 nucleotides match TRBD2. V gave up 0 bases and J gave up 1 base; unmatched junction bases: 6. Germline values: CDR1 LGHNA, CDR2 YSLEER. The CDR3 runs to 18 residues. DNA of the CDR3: TGCGCCAGCAGCCAAGATCCCCCTAGCGGGAGTTCCTACAATGAGCAGTTCTTC. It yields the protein CASSQDPPSGSSYNEQFF.

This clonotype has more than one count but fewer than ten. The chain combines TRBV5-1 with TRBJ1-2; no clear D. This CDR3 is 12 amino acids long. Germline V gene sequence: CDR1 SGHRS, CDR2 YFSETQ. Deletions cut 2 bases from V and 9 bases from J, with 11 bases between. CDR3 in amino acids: CASSLGQGSYTF. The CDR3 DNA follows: TGCGCCAGCAGCTTAGGCCAAGGCAGCTACACCTTC.